This record looks at one T cell receptor (beta chain) sequence and its context. The antigen is not known. The CDR3 extends 3 residues past the end of the read, so its final part is completed from the germline J gene. TCR beta CDR3 amplified by multiplex PCR from roughly 1,300 ng genomic DNA. The data were produced by immunoSEQ multiplex PCR, yet TCRdb's version contains in-frame clones alone and is incomplete. This specimen shows 30,000 to 40,000 clones; the ten leading clones hold roughly 1.4%. This CDR3 comprises 12 residues. V was clipped by 7 bases and J by 4 bases; unmatched bases: 6. Looked up from germline, CDR1 is SQVTM and CDR2 is ANQGSEA. The sample comes from a study of T cells in women clearing cervical HPV infection. The study, taken as a whole, reports: Repertoire richness, not evenness, was significantly elevated in CIN3+ cases versus controls. TRBV6-7 relative abundance averaged about 0.11% in cases and 0.15% to 0.2% in controls.

The genes are TRBV29-1 and TRBJ2-5; TRBD1 matches at 7 bases. The clonotype originates from a woman between 18 and 69 years old with a cervical HPV16 infection that either progressed to CIN3+ or cleared (not recorded which). The material sequenced was blood buffy coat. Partial CDR3 DNA: TGCAGCGCCCTACCAGGGGGAGAGACC. This gives the protein CSALPGGET. The entire CDR3 protein reads CSALPGGETQYF.